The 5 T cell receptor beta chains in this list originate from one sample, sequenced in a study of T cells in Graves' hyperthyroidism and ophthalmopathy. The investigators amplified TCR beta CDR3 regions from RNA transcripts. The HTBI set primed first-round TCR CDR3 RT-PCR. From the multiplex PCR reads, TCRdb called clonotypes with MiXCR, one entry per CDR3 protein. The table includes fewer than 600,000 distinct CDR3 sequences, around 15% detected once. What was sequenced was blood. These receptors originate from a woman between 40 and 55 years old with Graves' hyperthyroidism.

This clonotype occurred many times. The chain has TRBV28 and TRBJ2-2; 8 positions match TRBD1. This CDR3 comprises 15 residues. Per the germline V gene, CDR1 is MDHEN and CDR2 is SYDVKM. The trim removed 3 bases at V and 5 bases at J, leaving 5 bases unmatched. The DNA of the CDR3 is TGTGCCAGCAGTTTGCGTGACAGGGGTACCGGGGAGCTGTTTTTT. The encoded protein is CASSLRDRGTGELFF.

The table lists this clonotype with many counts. Written as DNA, the CDR3 is TGCGCCAGCAGCTCCCGGACAGGGGGCGAGAATGGCTACACCTTC. Translated: CASSSRTGGENGYTF. The chain combines TRBV5-1 with TRBJ1-2, with 11 nucleotides matching TRBD1. From germline, CDR1 is SGHRS and CDR2 YFSETQ. The V and J ends lost 3 bases and 6 bases, in that order; junction bases with no gene match: 7. There are 15 residues in the CDR3.

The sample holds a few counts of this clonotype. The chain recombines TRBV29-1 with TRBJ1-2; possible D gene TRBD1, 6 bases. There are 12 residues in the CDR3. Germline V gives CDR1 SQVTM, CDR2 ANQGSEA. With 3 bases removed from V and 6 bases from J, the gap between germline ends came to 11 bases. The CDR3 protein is CSVEQGRHGYTF. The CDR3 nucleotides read TGCAGCGTTGAGCAGGGGCGACATGGCTACACCTTC. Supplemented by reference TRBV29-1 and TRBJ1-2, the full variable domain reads SAVISQKPSRDICQRGTSLTIQCQVDSQVTMMFWYRQQPGQSLTLIATANQGSEATYESGFVIDKFPISRPNLTFSTLTVSNMSPEDSSIYLCSVEQGRHGYTFGSGTRLTVV.

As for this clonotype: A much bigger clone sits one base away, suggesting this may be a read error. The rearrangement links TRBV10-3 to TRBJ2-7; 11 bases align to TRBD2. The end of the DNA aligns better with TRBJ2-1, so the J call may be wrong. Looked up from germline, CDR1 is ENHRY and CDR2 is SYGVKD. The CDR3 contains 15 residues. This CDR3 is CAIGGSGRAPYEQFF. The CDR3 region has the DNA TGTGCCATCGGGGGTAGCGGGAGGGCCCCCTACGAGCAGTTCTTC.

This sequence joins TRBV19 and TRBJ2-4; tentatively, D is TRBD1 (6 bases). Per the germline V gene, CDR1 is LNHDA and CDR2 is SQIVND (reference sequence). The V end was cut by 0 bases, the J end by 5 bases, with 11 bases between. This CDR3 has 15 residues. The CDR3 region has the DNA TGTGCCAGTAGTATAGATCTGACAGGAGAAAACATTCAGTACTTC. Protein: CASSIDLTGENIQYF.